Following are 18 T cell receptor beta chains from one sample sequenced in a study of T cell changes during pregnancy in multiple sclerosis. Clones were read by immunoSEQ multiplex PCR, and TCRdb kept only the in-frame ones, dropping some. The data contain about 76,000 clones, just over 90% of them seen just once; the ten biggest clones take up approximately 2.5%. The sequencing used peripheral blood, collected in the second trimester of pregnancy. The source of these receptors is a female donor with multiple sclerosis, enrolled in a pregnancy study.

The chain recombines TRBV5-8 with TRBJ1-1, with 7 bases aligning to TRBD1. CDR1 is SGHTS and CDR2 is YDEGEE in the germline V gene. V trimming: 7 bases; J trimming: 1 base; junction bases outside the gene matches: 7. The CDR3 spans 14 residues. CDR3 sequence (DNA): TGTGCCAGCTCCCTGAGACAGGGGAACACTGAAGCTTTCTTT. It codes for CASSLRQGNTEAFF.

A remark on this clone: The sample contains more than one DNA sequence encoding this CDR3. This sequence joins TRBV27 and TRBJ2-1; 9 bases fit TRBD1. CDR3 size: 14 residues. With 6 bases clipped from V and 4 bases from J, the junction kept 4 bases outside the gene matches. Germline V gene sequence: CDR1 MNHEY, CDR2 SMNVEV (reference sequence). The CDR3 DNA reads TGTGCCAGCAGCCCGGGACAGGGTTACAATGAGCAGTTCTTC. As protein: CASSPGQGYNEQFF.

Only a few counts were recorded for this clone. The V and J genes are TRBV27 and TRBJ2-7, with D possibly matching TRBD1 (6 bases). CDR1 is MNHEY and CDR2 is SMNVEV in the germline V gene (reference sequence). The CDR3 covers 16 residues. Trimming removed 7 bases from V and 2 bases from J, with 21 bases in between. CDR3 DNA sequence: TGTGCCAGCAACGATTCCCCCATGGACAGACCCTACGAGCAGTACTTC. It is translated as CASNDSPMDRPYEQYF.

The chain is built from TRBV5-1 and TRBJ1-1; 7 bases line up with TRBD1. V dropped 6 bases and J dropped 1; count of bases not matched to a gene: 0. CDR3 length equals 12 residues. Germline V gene lookup returns CDR1 SGHRS and CDR2 YFSETQ. The CDR3 bases are TGCGCCAGCAACAGGGGGAACACTGAAGCTTTCTTT. Translating gives CASNRGNTEAFF.

The chain is built from TRBV25-1 and TRBJ2-5; 10 positions match TRBD1. V lost 3 bases and J lost 5; bases outside the gene matches: 6. The CDR3 is 15 amino acids. Germline CDR1 and CDR2: MGHDK and SYGVNS. This CDR3 reads CASSEWTGGMETQYF. As DNA, the CDR3 is TGTGCCAGCAGTGAGTGGACAGGGGGAATGGAGACCCAGTACTTC.

The chain couples TRBV20-1 to TRBJ1-2, with D unresolved. Germline lookup yields CDR1 DFQATT and CDR2 SNEGSKA (reference sequence). Trimming removed 5 bases at V and 7 bases at J, with 5 bases between. The CDR3 covers 9 residues. CDR3 nucleotides: TGCAGTGCTGGGAGTGGCTACACCTTC. This encodes CSAGSGYTF.

This chain joins TRBV5-1 and TRBJ2-7; 12 nucleotides align to TRBD2. This CDR3 has 15 amino acids. J was trimmed by 6 bases and V by 4 bases; bases with no gene match: 8. Germline CDR1 SGHRS, CDR2 YFSETQ. The CDR3 sequence is CASSGRLAGEGEQYF. CDR3 coding DNA: TGCGCCAGCAGCGGTCGACTAGCGGGAGAAGGCGAGCAGTACTTC.

A single count supports this clone. The rearrangement uses TRBV6-6 and TRBJ2-2; D might be TRBD1 (5 bases). The V gene's germline CDR1 is MNHNY and CDR2 SVGAGI (reference sequence). V lost 2 bases, J lost 4 bases, and 11 bases lay in between. The CDR3 totals 15 residues. In DNA, the CDR3 is TGTGCCAGCAGTTACAGACAGAAAATCACCGGGGAGCTGTTTTTT. Its translation is CASSYRQKITGELFF.

The V and J genes are TRBV6-1 and TRBJ1-2; weak D call: TRBD1 (6 bases). The CDR3 runs to 15 residues. Germline V gene lookup returns CDR1 MNHNS and CDR2 SASEGT. V gave up 3 bases and J gave up 8 bases, with 19 bases separating them. For the CDR3, the DNA is TGTGCCAGCAGTGACACAGGGCTTTGGGCAGAAGGCTACACCTTC. Its translation: CASSDTGLWAEGYTF.

J is TRBJ1-6 and V is TRBV6-4; D gene uncertain. V lost 4 bases, J lost 9 bases, and 10 bases lay in between. This CDR3 is built from 13 residues. Germline V gene data show CDR1 as MRHNA and CDR2 as SNTAGT. The CDR3 region is CASSASTVSPLHF. CDR3 DNA: TGTGCCAGCAGTGCGAGTACGGTTTCACCCCTCCACTTT.

The chain links TRBV11-2 to TRBJ2-4, with 7 bases identical to TRBD1. In germline, CDR1 is SGHAT, CDR2 FQNNGV. This CDR3 has 14 residues. Trimming cost V 1 base and J 8 bases; bases outside gene matches: 5. As DNA, the CDR3 is TGTGCCAGCAGCTTAGGAGGGCAGGGGGACATTCAGTACTTC. Residues: CASSLGGQGDIQYF. Full variable domain (remainder filled in from reference TRBV11-2 and TRBJ2-4): EAGVAQSPRYKIIEKRQSVAFWCNPISGHATLYWYQQILGQGPKLLIQFQNNGVVDDSQLPKDRFSAERLKGVDSTLKIQPAKLEDSAVYLCASSLGGQGDIQYFGAGTRLSVL.

The V and J genes are TRBV20-1 and TRBJ2-7, with 8 bases aligning to TRBD1. Looked up from germline, CDR1 is DFQATT and CDR2 is SNEGSKA (reference sequence). The CDR3 runs 11 residues. The V gene end was trimmed by 6 bases and the J gene end by 6 bases; junction bases not matched to a gene: 4. The chain's CDR3 is CSASDRVEQYF. As DNA, the CDR3 is TGCAGTGCCTCGGACAGGGTCGAGCAGTACTTC.

In this sample, this clone turned up once. The rearrangement links TRBV9 to TRBJ1-2; D ambiguous. V lost 3 bases and J lost 4, with 13 bases in between. Germline lookup yields CDR1 SGDLS and CDR2 YYNGEE. CDR3 length equals 14 residues. As DNA, the CDR3 is TGTGCCAGCAGCGCCTCCCAGACGGGCTATGGCTACACCTTC. Protein product: CASSASQTGYGYTF.

The chain recombines TRBV5-4 with TRBJ2-1; weak D call: TRBD2 (5 bases). CDR1 is SGHNT, CDR2 YYREEE, per germline (reference sequence). The germline V and J ends were trimmed by 1 base and 9 bases, with 14 bases remaining between them. The length of the CDR3 is 14 residues. This CDR3 is CASSLRRAEGEQFF. The CDR3 DNA reads TGTGCCAGCAGCTTGAGAAGGGCAGAGGGTGAGCAGTTCTTC. The entire variable domain, with the rest obtained from reference TRBV5-4 and TRBJ2-1, is as follows: ETGVTQSPTHLIKTRGQQVTLRCSSQSGHNTVSWYQQALGQGPQFIFQYYREEENGRGNFPPRFSGLQFPNYSSELNVNALELDDSALYLCASSLRRAEGEQFFGPGTRLTVL.

The CDR3, as DNA: TGTGCCAGTAGTATTTTAACTAGCGGGGTCTACAATGAGCAGTTCTTC. Its translation: CASSILTSGVYNEQFF. This chain joins TRBV19 and TRBJ2-1; 10 bases match TRBD2. The junction had 5 bases not matched to a gene; V was cut back by 3 bases and J by 3 bases. The CDR3 is made up of 16 amino acids. The germline CDR1 and CDR2 sequences are LNHDA and SQIVND (reference sequence).

This clone came up once. The chain has TRBV7-8 and TRBJ2-1; 11 positions agree with TRBD2. J lost 10 bases, V lost 3 bases, and 2 bases had no gene match. Germline CDR1 reads SGHVS; CDR2 reads FQNEAQ. The CDR3 has 13 residues. In nucleotides, the CDR3 is TGTGCCAGCAGCTTTAGCGGGGGGGCGGAGCAGTTCTTC. Encoded protein: CASSFSGGAEQFF.

This sequence joins TRBV27 and TRBJ1-1, with TRBD1 as a possible D gene (5 bases). The V end was cut by 0 bases, the J end by 7 bases, with 15 bases between. Germline assignment: CDR1 MNHEY and CDR2 SMNVEV (reference sequence). This CDR3 has 15 amino acids. In DNA form, the CDR3 reads TGTGCCAGCAGTTTATCGGGGGGGGGTAGTGGTGAAGCTTTCTTT. The encoded protein is CASSLSGGGSGEAFF.

The table lists this clone with a few counts. Other DNA sequences in the sample encode the same CDR3. This chain joins TRBV6-6 and TRBJ1-1; no clear D. The V gene's germline CDR1 is MNHNY and CDR2 SVGAGI (reference sequence). The CDR3 is made up of 14 amino acids. Between the trimmed V and J ends, which lost 0 bases and 2 bases, there was a span of 7 bases. CDR3 nucleotide sequence: TGTGCCAGCAGTTACTCAGAGGGAAACACTGAAGCTTTCTTT. Its protein product is CASSYSEGNTEAFF.